Listed below are T cell receptor beta chains from one sample, sequenced in a study of technical replicates of blood from a handful of donors. Sequenced by immunoSEQ multiplex PCR; TCRdb stores in-frame clones only, minus some. Of around 80,000 clones detected, about 98% appear once; the ten largest clones hold 0.15%. Material for sequencing was T cells isolated from PBMCs. All receptors derive from a human donor in good health. Each CDR3 is given with its conserved first and last residue. The D gene is left open where the match is weak. Rows may omit the clone size; those that give it use once, few, many or a size class.

v_call: TRBV27
j_call: TRBJ2-3
clone_size: -
d_call: TRBD2
cdr3_nt: TGTGCCAGCAGTACACGACTAGCGGAATCCACAGATACGCAGTATTTT
cdr3_aa: CASSTRLAESTDTQYF

v_call: TRBV10-3
j_call: TRBJ1-2
clone_size: -
d_call: -
cdr3_nt: TGTGCCATCAGTGAGTCGACCCGGAGCTATTATGGCTACACCTTC
cdr3_aa: CAISESTRSYYGYTF

v_call: TRBV5-1
j_call: TRBJ2-3
clone_size: -
d_call: -
cdr3_nt: TGCGCCAGCAGCCAAGGGACTCAGCACACAGATACGCAGTATTTT
cdr3_aa: CASSQGTQHTDTQYF

v_call: TRBV6-5
j_call: TRBJ1-6
clone_size: -
d_call: -
cdr3_nt: TGTGCCAGCAGTTATACTGCCCCCTATAATTCACCCCTCCACTTT
cdr3_aa: CASSYTAPYNSPLHF

v_call: TRBV4-1
j_call: TRBJ1-1
clone_size: -
d_call: -
cdr3_nt: TGCGCCAGCAGCCAAGAGGCAAACCCTAACACTGAAGCTTTCTTT
cdr3_aa: CASSQEANPNTEAFF

v_call: TRBV2
j_call: TRBJ2-3
clone_size: -
d_call: -
cdr3_nt: TGTGCCAGCAGTGACGGGGTTACAGATACGCAGTATTTT
cdr3_aa: CASSDGVTDTQYF

v_call: TRBV27
j_call: TRBJ2-5
clone_size: -
d_call: TRBD2
cdr3_nt: TGTGCCAGCAGACCTGAGGTAGCGGGAATAGAGACCCAGTACTTC
cdr3_aa: CASRPEVAGIETQYF

v_call: TRBV5-1
j_call: TRBJ1-2
clone_size: once
d_call: -
cdr3_nt: TGCGCCAGCAGCTTGGGGGACGGGACTTATGGCTACACCTTC
cdr3_aa: CASSLGDGTYGYTF

v_call: TRBV19
j_call: TRBJ2-5
clone_size: -
d_call: -
cdr3_nt: TGTGCCAGTAAAGGCAGGGGACCCCAAGAGACCCAGTACTTC
cdr3_aa: CASKGRGPQETQYF

v_call: TRBV18
j_call: TRBJ1-5
clone_size: -
d_call: -
cdr3_nt: TGTGCCAGCTCACCACCGGAGCCAGGGTTCGGTCAGCCCCAGCATTTT
cdr3_aa: CASSPPEPGFGQPQHF

v_call: TRBV5-1
j_call: TRBJ2-7
clone_size: -
d_call: TRBD2
cdr3_nt: TGCGCCAGCAGCATCAGCGGGACCACCGGTGGGGAGCAGTACTTC
cdr3_aa: CASSISGTTGGEQYF

v_call: TRBV28
j_call: TRBJ1-4
clone_size: -
d_call: -
cdr3_nt: TGTGCCAGCAGTTCTCAGGGTATAAACGGTGAAAAACTGTTTTTT
cdr3_aa: CASSSQGINGEKLFF

v_call: TRBV7-2
j_call: TRBJ1-5
clone_size: -
d_call: -
cdr3_nt: TGTGCCAGCAGCTTAGATCTACAGCCCCAGCATTTT
cdr3_aa: CASSLDLQPQHF

v_call: TRBV6-5
j_call: TRBJ2-7
clone_size: -
d_call: -
cdr3_nt: TGTGCCGACGAGGGTGGGCGGTACGAGCAGTACTTC
cdr3_aa: CADEGGRYEQYF

v_call: TRBV30
j_call: TRBJ1-4
clone_size: -
d_call: TRBD1
cdr3_nt: TGTGCCTGGAACCCTCAGGGGGCCCCGAGTGAAAAACTGTTTTTT
cdr3_aa: CAWNPQGAPSEKLFF

v_call: TRBV19
j_call: TRBJ2-4
clone_size: once
d_call: TRBD2
cdr3_nt: TGTGCCAGTAGTCAGACTAGCGGGGACGGAATTAAACTAGCCAAAAACATTCAGTACTTC
cdr3_aa: CASSQTSGDGIKLAKNIQYF

v_call: TRBV2
j_call: TRBJ2-5
clone_size: -
d_call: TRBD2
cdr3_nt: TGTGCCAGCAAGCTAGCGGGCCAAGAGACCCAGTACTTC
cdr3_aa: CASKLAGQETQYF

v_call: TRBV4-1
j_call: TRBJ2-7
clone_size: -
d_call: TRBD1
cdr3_nt: TGCGCCAGCAGCCTCTCAGCCTCCGGGACAGCTTTTTACGAGCAGTACTTC
cdr3_aa: CASSLSASGTAFYEQYF

v_call: TRBV25-1
j_call: TRBJ1-2
clone_size: -
d_call: TRBD1
cdr3_nt: TGTGCCAGCAGTGAACGGGACAGCTATGGCTACACCTTC
cdr3_aa: CASSERDSYGYTF

v_call: TRBV11-3
j_call: TRBJ2-7
clone_size: -
d_call: TRBD1
cdr3_nt: TGTGCCAGCAGCCTGGGACAGGGGCCCTACGAGCAGTACTTC
cdr3_aa: CASSLGQGPYEQYF

v_call: TRBV5-8
j_call: TRBJ2-7
clone_size: once
d_call: -
cdr3_nt: TGTGCCAGCAGCAGGCGGTTCGGGGTCGAGCAGTACTTC
cdr3_aa: CASSRRFGVEQYF

v_call: TRBV5-1
j_call: TRBJ1-4
clone_size: -
d_call: -
cdr3_nt: TGCGCCAGCAGCTTGCAAGGAGCCGTCAATGAAAAACTGTTTTTT
cdr3_aa: CASSLQGAVNEKLFF

v_call: TRBV2
j_call: TRBJ2-1
clone_size: once
d_call: -
cdr3_nt: TGTGCCAGCAGGTCCCAAGGCGGTTATCCAAGCTCCTACAATGAGCAGTTCTTC
cdr3_aa: CASRSQGGYPSSYNEQFF